A single sample is the source of the 8 T cell receptor beta chains below, sequenced in a study of cytomegalovirus exposure and HLA in healthy donors. PCR was performed using 60 Vbeta and 13 Jbeta primers. Libraries were prepared by immunoSEQ multiplex PCR; TCRdb keeps only in-frame clonotypes and omits some of them. This table holds some 110,000 clones, around four fifths found once. The sequenced sample consisted of PBMCs. Receptors originate from a man aged 50 to 59 in good health and CMV-seronegative.

This clone has a handful of counts. This chain joins TRBV27 and TRBJ2-1; TRBD1 matches at 9 bases. The V gene's germline CDR1 is MNHEY and CDR2 SMNVEV (reference sequence). With V trimmed by 7 bases and J by 5 bases, 3 bases remained unmatched. This CDR3 contains 13 residues. CDR3 nucleotide sequence: TGTGCCAGCACGAGGGACAGGGACAATGAGCAGTTCTTC. This codes for CASTRDRDNEQFF.

The rearrangement joins TRBV5-4 to TRBJ1-1; D remains ambiguous. V was shortened by 4 bases and J by 0 bases, with 13 bases between the two germline ends. Germline CDR1 is SGHNT and CDR2 is YYREEE (reference sequence). The CDR3 covers 15 residues. The CDR3 loop reads CASSQTDLMNTEAFF. The DNA of the CDR3 is TGTGCCAGCAGCCAAACAGATCTCATGAACACTGAAGCTTTCTTT.

The chain couples TRBV7-9 to TRBJ2-5, with D possibly TRBD2 on 6 matching bases. Germline V gene sequence: CDR1 SEHNR, CDR2 FQNEAQ (reference sequence). The CDR3 runs 13 residues. Trimming removed 9 bases from V and 1 base from J, with 12 bases in between. The CDR3 DNA follows: TGTGCCAGTGGCCCCGGGGGCCAAGAGACCCAGTACTTC. Translation: CASGPGGQETQYF.

CDR3 sequence reads: CASSPAGDSPLHF. The CDR3 DNA reads TGCGCCAGCAGCCCAGCAGGGGATTCACCCCTCCACTTT. V and J are TRBV4-3 and TRBJ1-6, with TRBD1 as a possible D gene (6 bases). The CDR3 is 13 residues long. Deletions cut 4 bases from V and 8 bases from J, with 9 bases between. Germline-derived CDR1 and CDR2 are LGHNA and YSLEER.

V and J are TRBV28 and TRBJ1-2; perhaps TRBD1 as D (6 bases). Trimming removed 1 base from V and 4 bases from J, with 16 bases in between. This CDR3 spans 16 amino acids. The V gene's germline CDR1 is MDHEN and CDR2 SYDVKM. CDR3 in amino acids: CASSLSGSGEIYGYTF. The CDR3 DNA follows: TGTGCCAGCAGTTTATCAGGCTCAGGGGAAATCTATGGCTACACCTTC.

This clone has only one observation. The CDR3 nucleotides read TGTGCCAGCAGCCTGGACAGACATCGGGAGCAGTTCTTC. Its protein is CASSLDRHREQFF. The V call is TRBV11-1, the J call TRBJ2-1; TRBD1 is a possible D gene (6 bases). The CDR3 has 13 residues. Trimming removed 5 bases at V and 10 bases at J, with 15 bases between. Germline CDR1 and CDR2: SGHAT and FQDESV (reference sequence).

This sequence joins TRBV7-3 and TRBJ1-1, with D perhaps matching TRBD1 (5 bases). This CDR3 spans 15 amino acids. The V end was cut by 0 bases, the J end by 5 bases, with 13 bases between. CDR1 and CDR2 (germline): SGHTA, FQGTGA. This CDR3 is CASSLTGELLTEAFF. The CDR3 nucleotides are TGTGCCAGCAGCTTAACAGGGGAACTGTTGACTGAAGCTTTCTTT.

This chain connects TRBV2 to TRBJ2-1; D is perhaps TRBD2 (5 bases). Germline CDR1 SNHLY, CDR2 FYNNEI. V shed 4 bases and J shed 7 bases, with 8 bases lying between them. The CDR3 is 12 residues long. The CDR3 sequence is CASSGGGNEQFF. DNA of the CDR3: TGTGCCAGCAGTGGAGGAGGAAATGAGCAGTTCTTC. Supplemented by reference TRBV2 and TRBJ2-1, the full variable domain reads EPEVTQTPSHQVTQMGQEVILRCVPISNHLYFYWYRQILGQKVEFLVSFYNNEISEKSEIFDDQFSVERPDGSNFTLKIRSTKLEDSAMYFCASSGGGNEQFFGPGTRLTVL.